These 4 T cell receptor beta chains were all obtained from the same sample, sequenced in a study of shared clonotypes between healthy human individuals. TCRdb keeps only in-frame clones here, not all; method: immunoSEQ multiplex PCR. Found here are about 2 million clones, over 85% of them singletons; the top ten hold about 0.13%. Material for sequencing was naive CD4+ T cells sorted from blood. Subset denoted: CD45RA+ positively selected. Every receptor here comes from a man aged 18-30 years in good health.

This clone has just one count. The chain uses TRBV19 and TRBJ2-7; D is unresolved. CDR1 and CDR2 (germline): LNHDA, SQIVND (reference sequence). The CDR3 loop spans 15 amino acids. V lost 3 bases and J 2 bases, leaving 14 bases between the germline ends. CDR3 sequence: CASSITQARTYEQYF. CDR3 nucleotide sequence: TGTGCCAGTAGTATCACCCAGGCTCGAACCTACGAGCAGTACTTC.

Here the CDR3 DNA reads TGTGCCAGCAGTGACAGGGGGCGTCAGTGGTATGCCGGGGAGCTGTTTTTT. This encodes CASSDRGRQWYAGELFF. This chain uses TRBV2 with TRBJ2-2; 8 bases agree with TRBD1. The CDR3 loop spans 17 amino acids. Germline V gene lookup returns CDR1 SNHLY and CDR2 FYNNEI. With 3 bases clipped from V and 6 bases from J, the junction kept 12 bases outside the gene matches.

The table lists this clone with a count of one. The chain links TRBV7-2 to TRBJ1-1; D remains unclear. In germline, CDR1 is SGHTA, CDR2 FQGNSA. Trimming shortened V by 1 base and J by 0 bases, and 9 bases separated the two germline ends. The length of the CDR3 is 15 residues. The CDR3 is CASSLGPGLNTEAFF. The CDR3 DNA reads as TGTGCCAGCAGCTTAGGCCCGGGGTTGAACACTGAAGCTTTCTTT.

Turning to this clone: Other DNA sequences of this sample code for an identical CDR3. J is TRBJ2-7 and V is TRBV30; D not certain. CDR3 length: 11 residues. CDR1 and CDR2 from the germline V gene are GTSNPN and SVGIG (reference sequence). Deletions cut 1 base from V and 4 bases from J, with 5 bases between. The CDR3: CAWSELYEQYF. The CDR3, as DNA: TGTGCCTGGAGTGAACTTTACGAGCAGTACTTC.